The entry below gives a single T cell receptor beta chain sequence along with its context. Its antigen is not identified. Some clones are missing from TCRdb's copy, which holds only in-frame ones; the method was immunoSEQ multiplex PCR. The sample consists of tens of thousands of clones, around 87% of them appearing once. It was second doses at about 4 or about 12 weeks that were pooled. The data were taken from a study of T cell responses to AZD1222 COVID-19 vaccine. Study-level results: Spike-specific TCR breadth and depth both grew after two AZD1222 doses. Only after the peak T cell response were repertoires sampled. Donors were chiefly white British, with a greater number of females, and clonal diversity was perhaps underestimated.

Germline-derived CDR1 and CDR2 are LGHNA and YNFKEQ. The V gene end was trimmed by 1 base and the J gene end by 5 bases; junction bases not matched to a gene: 9. The CDR3 loop spans 16 amino acids. The sample consisted of peripheral blood, taken 28 days after the second AZD1222 dose. The TCR was taken from an adult who received the AZD1222 COVID-19 vaccine. V gene TRBV4-2 combines with J gene TRBJ2-5, with 8 bases lining up with TRBD2. The CDR3 is CASSQGNGGAFETQYF. In DNA form, the CDR3 reads TGTGCCAGCAGCCAAGGGAACGGGGGGGCCTTTGAGACCCAGTACTTC.